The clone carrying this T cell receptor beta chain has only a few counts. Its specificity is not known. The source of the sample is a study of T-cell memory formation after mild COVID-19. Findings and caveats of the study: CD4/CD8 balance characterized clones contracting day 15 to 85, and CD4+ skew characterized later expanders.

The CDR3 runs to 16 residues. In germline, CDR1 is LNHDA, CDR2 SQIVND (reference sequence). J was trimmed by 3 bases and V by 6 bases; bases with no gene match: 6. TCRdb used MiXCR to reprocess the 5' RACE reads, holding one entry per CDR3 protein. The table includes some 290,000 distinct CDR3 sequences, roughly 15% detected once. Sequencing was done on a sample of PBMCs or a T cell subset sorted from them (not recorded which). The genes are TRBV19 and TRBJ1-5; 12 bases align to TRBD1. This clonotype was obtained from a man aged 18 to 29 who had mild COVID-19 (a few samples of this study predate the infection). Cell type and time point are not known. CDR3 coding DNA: TGTGCCAGTAGCCACCGGGACAGGGGGCCCAATCAGCCCCAGCATTTT. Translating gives CASSHRDRGPNQPQHF.